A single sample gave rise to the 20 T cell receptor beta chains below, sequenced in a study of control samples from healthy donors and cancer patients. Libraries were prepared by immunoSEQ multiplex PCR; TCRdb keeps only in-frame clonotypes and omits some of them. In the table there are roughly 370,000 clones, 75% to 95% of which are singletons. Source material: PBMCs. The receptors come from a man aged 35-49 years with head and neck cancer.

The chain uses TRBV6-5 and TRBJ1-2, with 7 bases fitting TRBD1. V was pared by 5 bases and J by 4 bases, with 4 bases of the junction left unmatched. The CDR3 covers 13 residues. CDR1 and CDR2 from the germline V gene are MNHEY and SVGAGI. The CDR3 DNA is TGTGCCAGCAGTCCCCGGGACAGCTATGGCTACACCTTC. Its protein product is CASSPRDSYGYTF.

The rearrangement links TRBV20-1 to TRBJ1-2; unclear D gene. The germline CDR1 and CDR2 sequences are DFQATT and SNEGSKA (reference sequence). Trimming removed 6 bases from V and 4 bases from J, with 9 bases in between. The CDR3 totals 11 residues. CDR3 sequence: CSAQDLYGYTF. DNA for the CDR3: TGCAGTGCCCAGGACCTCTATGGCTACACCTTC.

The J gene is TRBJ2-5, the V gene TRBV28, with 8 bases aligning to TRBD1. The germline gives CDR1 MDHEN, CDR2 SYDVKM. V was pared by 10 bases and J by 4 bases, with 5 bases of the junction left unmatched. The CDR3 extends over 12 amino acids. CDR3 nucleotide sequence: TGTGCCACAGGGGGCAAGGTAGAGACCCAGTACTTC. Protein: CATGGKVETQYF. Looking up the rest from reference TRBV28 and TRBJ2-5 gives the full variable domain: DVKVTQSSRYLVKRTGEKVFLECVQDMDHENMFWYRQDPGLGLRLIYFSYDVKMKEKGDIPEGYSVSREKKERFSLILESASTNQTSMYLCATGGKVETQYFGPGTRLLVL.

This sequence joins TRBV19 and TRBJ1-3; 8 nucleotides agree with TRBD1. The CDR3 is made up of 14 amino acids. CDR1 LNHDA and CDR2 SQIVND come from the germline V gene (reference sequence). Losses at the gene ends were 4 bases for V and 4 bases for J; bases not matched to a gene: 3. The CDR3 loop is CASSTGQGGNTIYF. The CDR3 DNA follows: TGTGCCAGTAGTACAGGACAGGGCGGAAACACCATATATTTT.

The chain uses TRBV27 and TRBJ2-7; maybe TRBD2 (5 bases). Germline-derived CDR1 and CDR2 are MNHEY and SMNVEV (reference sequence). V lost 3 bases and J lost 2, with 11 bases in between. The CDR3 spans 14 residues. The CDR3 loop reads CASSFASRTYEQYF. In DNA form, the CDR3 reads TGTGCCAGCAGTTTCGCTAGCAGGACCTACGAGCAGTACTTC.

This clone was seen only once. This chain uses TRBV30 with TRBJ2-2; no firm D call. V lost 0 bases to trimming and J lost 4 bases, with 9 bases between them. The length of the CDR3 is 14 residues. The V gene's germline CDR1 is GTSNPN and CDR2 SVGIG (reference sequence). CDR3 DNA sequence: TGTGCCTGGAGTGTACTGCTGGGCACCGGGGAGCTGTTTTTT. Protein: CAWSVLLGTGELFF.

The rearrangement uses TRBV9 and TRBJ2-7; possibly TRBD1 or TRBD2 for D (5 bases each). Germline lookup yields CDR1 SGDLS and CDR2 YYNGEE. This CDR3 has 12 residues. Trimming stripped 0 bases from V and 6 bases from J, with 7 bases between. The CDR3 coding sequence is TGTGCCAGCAGCGTAGCAGGGAGCGAGCAGTACTTC. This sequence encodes CASSVAGSEQYF. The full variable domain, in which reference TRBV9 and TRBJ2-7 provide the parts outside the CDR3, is DSGVTQTPKHLITATGQRVTLRCSPRSGDLSVYWYQQSLDQGLQFLIQYYNGEERAKGNILERFSAQQFPDLHSELNLSSLELGDSALYFCASSVAGSEQYFGPGTRLTVT.

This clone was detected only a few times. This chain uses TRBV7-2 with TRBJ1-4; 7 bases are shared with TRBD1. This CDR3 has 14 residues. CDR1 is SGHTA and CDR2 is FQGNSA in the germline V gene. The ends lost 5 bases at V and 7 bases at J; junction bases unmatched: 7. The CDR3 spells CASSKGGSFEKLFF. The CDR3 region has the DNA TGTGCCAGCAGCAAAGGGGGCTCTTTTGAAAAACTGTTTTTT.

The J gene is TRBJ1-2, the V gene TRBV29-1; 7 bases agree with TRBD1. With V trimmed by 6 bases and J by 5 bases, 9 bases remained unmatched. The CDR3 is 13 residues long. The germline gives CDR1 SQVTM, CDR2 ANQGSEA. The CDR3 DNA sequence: TGCAGCGTGACAGGGACAGCGGCTTATGGCTACACCTTC. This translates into CSVTGTAAYGYTF. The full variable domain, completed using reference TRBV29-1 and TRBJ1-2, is SAVISQKPSRDICQRGTSLTIQCQVDSQVTMMFWYRQQPGQSLTLIATANQGSEATYESGFVIDKFPISRPNLTFSTLTVSNMSPEDSSIYLCSVTGTAAYGYTFGSGTRLTVV.

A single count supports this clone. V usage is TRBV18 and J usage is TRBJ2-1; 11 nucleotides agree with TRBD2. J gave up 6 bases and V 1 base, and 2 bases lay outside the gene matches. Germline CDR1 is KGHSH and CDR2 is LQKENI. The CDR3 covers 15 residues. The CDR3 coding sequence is TGTGCCAGCTCACCACTGGGGACTAGCGGCAATGAGCAGTTCTTC. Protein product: CASSPLGTSGNEQFF.

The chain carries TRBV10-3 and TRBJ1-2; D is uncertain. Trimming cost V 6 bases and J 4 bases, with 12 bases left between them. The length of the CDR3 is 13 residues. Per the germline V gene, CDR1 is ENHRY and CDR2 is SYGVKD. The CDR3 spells CAIRGFARYGYTF. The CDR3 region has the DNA TGTGCCATCAGGGGGTTTGCTCGCTATGGCTACACCTTC.

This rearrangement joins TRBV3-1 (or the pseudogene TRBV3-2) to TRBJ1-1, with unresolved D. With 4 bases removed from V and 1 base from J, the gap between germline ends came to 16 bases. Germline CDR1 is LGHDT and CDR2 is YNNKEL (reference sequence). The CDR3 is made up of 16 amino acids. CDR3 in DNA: TGTGCCAGCAGCCTTTCAGACCTCGGACGGAACACTGAAGCTTTCTTT. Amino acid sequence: CASSLSDLGRNTEAFF.

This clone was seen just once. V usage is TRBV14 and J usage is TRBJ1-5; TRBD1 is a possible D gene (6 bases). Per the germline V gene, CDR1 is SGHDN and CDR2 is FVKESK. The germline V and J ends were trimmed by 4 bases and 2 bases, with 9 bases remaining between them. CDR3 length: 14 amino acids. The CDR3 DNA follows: TGTGCCAGCAGCCCAGGGGACGGCAATCAGCCCCAGCATTTT. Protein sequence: CASSPGDGNQPQHF.

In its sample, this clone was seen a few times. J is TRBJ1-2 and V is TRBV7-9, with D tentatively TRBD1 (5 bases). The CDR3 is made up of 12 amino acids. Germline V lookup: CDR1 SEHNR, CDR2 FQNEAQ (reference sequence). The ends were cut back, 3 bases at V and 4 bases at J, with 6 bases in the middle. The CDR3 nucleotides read TGTGCCAGCAGCTTCGGGACCTATGGCTACACCTTC. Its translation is CASSFGTYGYTF. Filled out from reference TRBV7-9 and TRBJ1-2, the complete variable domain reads DTGVSQNPRHKITKRGQNVTFRCDPISEHNRLYWYRQTLGQGPEFLTYFQNEAQLEKSRLLSDRFSAERPKGSFSTLEIQRTEQGDSAMYLCASSFGTYGYTFGSGTRLTVV.

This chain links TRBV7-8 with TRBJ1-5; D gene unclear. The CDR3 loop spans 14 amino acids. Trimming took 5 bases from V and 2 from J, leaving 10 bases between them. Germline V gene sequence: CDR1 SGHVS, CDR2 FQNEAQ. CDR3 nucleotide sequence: TGTGCCAGCAGCCCAAAGGGAGGCAATCAGCCCCAGCATTTT. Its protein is CASSPKGGNQPQHF.

The CDR3 reads CASSPYPSYTDTQYF. CDR3 DNA sequence: TGTGCCAGCTCACCATACCCCTCCTACACAGATACGCAGTATTTT. The chain links TRBV18 to TRBJ2-3; D unresolved. CDR1 and CDR2 (germline): KGHSH, LQKENI. The CDR3 runs to 15 residues. With 2 bases removed from V and 2 bases from J, the gap between germline ends came to 11 bases.

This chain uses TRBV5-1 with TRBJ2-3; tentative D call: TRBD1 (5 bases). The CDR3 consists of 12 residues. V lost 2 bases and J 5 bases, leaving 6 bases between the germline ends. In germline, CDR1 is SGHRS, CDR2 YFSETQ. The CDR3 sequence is CASSFQGDTQYF. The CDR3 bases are TGCGCCAGCAGCTTCCAGGGAGATACGCAGTATTTT.

CDR3 region: CASSVGGPGEQYF. In DNA form, the CDR3 reads TGTGCCAGCAGCGTAGGGGGGCCGGGCGAGCAGTACTTC. The chain uses TRBV9 and TRBJ2-7; weak D call: TRBD1 (6 bases). Germline CDR1 SGDLS, CDR2 YYNGEE. Between the trimmed V and J ends, which lost 0 bases and 6 bases, there was a span of 10 bases. CDR3 length: 13 residues.

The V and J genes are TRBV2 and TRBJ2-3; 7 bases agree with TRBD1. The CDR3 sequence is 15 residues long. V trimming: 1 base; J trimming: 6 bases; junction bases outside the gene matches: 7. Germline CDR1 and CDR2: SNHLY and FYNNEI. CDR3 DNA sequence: TGTGCCAGCAGTGAAGGGGGACAGCTCCGGGATACGCAGTATTTT. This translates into CASSEGGQLRDTQYF.

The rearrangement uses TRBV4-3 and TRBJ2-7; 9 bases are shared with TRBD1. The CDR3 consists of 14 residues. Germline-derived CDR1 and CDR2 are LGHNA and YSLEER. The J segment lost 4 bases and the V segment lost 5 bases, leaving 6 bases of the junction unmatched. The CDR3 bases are TGCGCCAGCAGCGGCGGGACAGGGTCTTACGAGCAGTACTTC. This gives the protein CASSGGTGSYEQYF.